This T cell receptor (beta chain) was observed in a study of early T cells in non-severe SARS-CoV-2 infection. Study-wide background: Unsorted whole-blood RNA was sequenced in bulk, leaving chains unpaired. General study findings and limits: VDJdb-based matching was biased toward anti-spike CD8 responses and missed private and CD4 specificities.

Deletions cut 5 bases from V and 3 bases from J, with 20 bases between. CDR1 is SGHVS and CDR2 is FNYEAQ in the germline V gene. This CDR3 comprises 17 residues. Unique molecular identifiers were added to individual cDNA molecules. MiXCR was run by TCRdb on the 5' RACE reads, yielding one entry per CDR3 protein. The sample shows roughly 45,000 distinct CDR3 sequences, around 6.5% of them seen only once. This clonotype was recorded many times. The antigen remains unidentified. Specimen: whole blood, collected at baseline. This sequence joins TRBV7-6 and TRBJ1-5; possible D gene TRBD1, 5 bases. This receptor was taken from an adult who was a healthcare worker with PCR-confirmed SARS-CoV-2 infection or an uninfected control (not recorded which). The CDR3 here is CASSPGILAGVNQPQHF. CDR3 DNA sequence: TGTGCCAGCAGCCCAGGGATCTTGGCGGGGGTCAATCAGCCCCAGCATTTT.